The 8 T cell receptor beta chains given below trace back to one sample, sequenced in a study of T cell changes during pregnancy in multiple sclerosis. Repertoires were generated with immunoSEQ multiplex PCR, while TCRdb's copy carries only in-frame clones and drops some. This sample has some 50,000 clones, with about nine tenths found just once. Specimen: peripheral blood, collected in the first trimester of pregnancy. These receptors were collected from a female donor in good health, enrolled as a control in a pregnancy study.

This clone was counted a few times. V gene TRBV2 combines with J gene TRBJ1-6; 9 nucleotides match TRBD1. This CDR3 has 15 amino acids. Trimming cost V 6 bases and J 6 bases; bases outside gene matches: 6. Germline V gene data show CDR1 as SNHLY and CDR2 as FYNNEI. The CDR3 DNA sequence: TGTGCCAGCAGCCCACAGGGGGCCCTTAATTCACCCCTCCACTTT. It encodes CASSPQGALNSPLHF.

The chain joins TRBV7-9 to TRBJ1-5, with 7 bases identical to TRBD1. This CDR3 is built from 14 residues. Per germline, CDR1 SEHNR and CDR2 FQNEAQ (reference sequence). The V segment lost 5 bases and the J segment 6 bases; nucleotides outside the gene matches: 7. For the CDR3, the DNA is TGTGCCAGCAGCCATGGGGACAGAATTCAGCCCCAGCATTTT. Protein: CASSHGDRIQPQHF. Full variable domain (remainder filled in from reference TRBV7-9 and TRBJ1-5): DTGVSQNPRHKITKRGQNVTFRCDPISEHNRLYWYRQTLGQGPEFLTYFQNEAQLEKSRLLSDRFSAERPKGSFSTLEIQRTEQGDSAMYLCASSHGDRIQPQHFGDGTRLSIL.

The V call is TRBV15, the J call TRBJ1-5, with TRBD1 matching 8 bases. The CDR3 has 15 amino acids. CDR1 is LNHNV and CDR2 is YYDKDF in the germline V gene (reference sequence). V was clipped by 5 bases and J by 3 bases; unmatched bases: 6. CDR3 in amino acids: CATSLGQVDNQPQHF. The CDR3 bases are TGTGCCACCAGCTTGGGACAGGTTGACAATCAGCCCCAGCATTTT.

The chain combines TRBV29-1 with TRBJ2-3; no clear D. V dropped 2 bases and J dropped 2 bases, with 5 bases sitting between them. The germline V gene has CDR1 SQVTM and CDR2 ANQGSEA. The CDR3 sequence is 12 residues long. Here the CDR3 DNA reads TGCAGCGTTGAATATAACACAGATACGCAGTATTTT. The encoded protein is CSVEYNTDTQYF.

The rearrangement uses TRBV18 and TRBJ1-4; the D gene is possibly TRBD1 (6 bases). The CDR3 is made up of 16 amino acids. Trimming took 4 bases from V and 0 from J, leaving 12 bases between them. Germline loops: CDR1 KGHSH, CDR2 LQKENI. The CDR3 loop reads CASSRQDQATNEKLFF. The CDR3 DNA reads as TGTGCCAGCTCACGACAGGACCAGGCAACTAATGAAAAACTGTTTTTT.

The chain is built from TRBV6-1 and TRBJ1-1; 8 bases line up with TRBD1. The V and J ends lost 6 bases and 5 bases, in that order; junction bases with no gene match: 8. The CDR3 is 14 amino acids. Germline CDR1 is MNHNS and CDR2 is SASEGT. Here the CDR3 DNA reads TGTGCCAGCAGCAAGACAGGGGTGGAGACTGAAGCTTTCTTT. Its translation is CASSKTGVETEAFF.

This chain uses TRBV10-3 with TRBJ2-1, with D possibly TRBD1 on 5 matching bases. Per the germline V gene, CDR1 is ENHRY and CDR2 is SYGVKD. Trimming shortened V by 6 bases and J by 5 bases, and 20 bases separated the two germline ends. The length of the CDR3 is 16 residues. CDR3 sequence (DNA): TGTGCCATCAGCGTACAGGCGGCCCCGAACCACAATGAGCAGTTCTTC. Encoded protein: CAISVQAAPNHNEQFF.

The rearrangement uses TRBV13 and TRBJ2-1; 10 positions agree with TRBD2. Germline V lookup: CDR1 PRHDT, CDR2 FYEKMQ (reference sequence). The CDR3 has 15 residues. The ends lost 5 bases at V and 3 bases at J; junction bases unmatched: 4. The CDR3 bases are TGTGCCAGCAGCGCTAGCGGGAGTAGCTACAATGAGCAGTTCTTC. It yields the protein CASSASGSSYNEQFF.